These 14 T cell receptor beta chains came from one sample sequenced in a study of blood T cell repertoires in COVID-19 (TCRdb year 2020). To prepare the library, the immunoSEQ multiplex PCR assay was applied. TCRdb provides this immuneACCESS table in a form limited to in-frame rearrangements. Some clones are lacking; in checked studies, under half of them reflect an unresolved V gene, and why the rest are absent is not known. This sample holds approximately 37,000 clones; 80% to 90% were observed only once. The ten largest clones capture under 5.5% of the sample. The sample was peripheral blood. These TCRs come from a man aged 35 to 55 with active COVID-19.

This clone has a single count. The rearrangement joins TRBV5-1 to TRBJ2-1; unclear D gene. The CDR3 length is 13 residues. Germline CDR1 is SGHRS and CDR2 is YFSETQ. The ends were cut back, 7 bases at V and 3 bases at J, with 11 bases in the middle. The CDR3 is CASRNSNYNEQFF. CDR3 nucleotides: TGCGCCAGCCGCAACTCGAACTACAATGAGCAGTTCTTC. Supplemented by reference TRBV5-1 and TRBJ2-1, the full variable domain reads KAGVTQTPRYLIKTRGQQVTLSCSPISGHRSVSWYQQTPGQGLQFLFEYFSETQRNKGNFPGRFSGRQFSNSRSEMNVSTLELGDSALYLCASRNSNYNEQFFGPGTRLTVL.

The V gene is TRBV2, the J gene TRBJ2-3, with D tentatively TRBD2 (5 bases). CDR3 length: 14 amino acids. Trimming shortened V by 6 bases and J by 0 bases, and 10 bases separated the two germline ends. From germline, CDR1 is SNHLY and CDR2 FYNNEI. CDR3 bases: TGTGCCAGCAGGAGCGGTCCCAGCACAGATACGCAGTATTTT. Encoded protein: CASRSGPSTDTQYF.

The V call is TRBV9, the J call TRBJ2-3; 9 bases agree with TRBD2. CDR3 size: 16 residues. With V trimmed by 1 base and J by 6 bases, 9 bases remained unmatched. From germline, CDR1 is SGDLS and CDR2 YYNGEE. CDR3: CASSVNPSAGGDTQYF. The CDR3 nucleotides are TGTGCCAGCAGCGTAAACCCCTCTGCGGGAGGGGATACGCAGTATTTT.

This clone has a single count. CDR3 in amino acids: CASSSGQGLGNSPLHF. The CDR3 DNA reads TGTGCCAGCAGCTCGGGACAGGGGCTGGGTAATTCACCCCTCCACTTT. The V call is TRBV7-9, the J call TRBJ1-6; 10 bases map to TRBD1. This CDR3 comprises 16 residues. The trim removed 4 bases at V and 6 bases at J, leaving 6 bases unmatched. CDR1 is SEHNR, CDR2 FQNEAQ, per germline (reference sequence).

The chain joins TRBV27 to TRBJ2-1, with 9 bases identical to TRBD1. The CDR3 length is 20 residues. V gave up 7 bases and J gave up 0 bases; unmatched junction bases: 19. CDR1 is MNHEY, CDR2 SMNVEV, per germline (reference sequence). The CDR3 sequence is CASKLRKGTGKSSSYNEQFF. DNA for the CDR3: TGTGCCAGCAAGTTGAGAAAAGGGACAGGGAAGTCCAGCTCCTACAATGAGCAGTTCTTC.

The V and J genes are TRBV6-6 and TRBJ1-5, with unresolved D. Trimming took off 0 bases at V and 5 bases at J, with 5 bases between the two ends. The CDR3 covers 13 residues. The V gene's germline CDR1 is MNHNY and CDR2 SVGAGI (reference sequence). CDR3 in DNA: TGTGCCAGCAGTTACTCGACTGATCAGCCCCAGCATTTT. Translating gives CASSYSTDQPQHF.

The rearrangement links TRBV7-9 to TRBJ2-3; 9 bases are a match to TRBD2. This CDR3 has 14 amino acids. Germline CDR1 is SEHNR and CDR2 is FQNEAQ (reference sequence). The V and J ends lost 5 bases and 7 bases, in that order; junction bases with no gene match: 7. CDR3 nucleotide sequence: TGTGCCAGCAGCCTACGGACTAGCGTCTATACGCAGTATTTT. This encodes CASSLRTSVYTQYF.

V usage is TRBV14 and J usage is TRBJ2-7; D is uncertain. Germline loops: CDR1 SGHDN, CDR2 FVKESK. The germline V and J ends were trimmed by 0 bases and 3 bases, with 6 bases remaining between them. The CDR3 runs to 13 residues. As DNA, the CDR3 is TGTGCCAGCAGCCAAGATTCCGGCTACGAGCAGTACTTC. This translates into CASSQDSGYEQYF.

CDR3 in DNA: TGTGCCAGCAGCTTAAAAGGGACTAGCGGGAGGAATGAGCAGTTCTTC. It codes for CASSLKGTSGRNEQFF. The J gene is TRBJ2-1, the V gene TRBV7-3; 15 bases map to TRBD2. The V gene end was trimmed by 1 base and the J gene end by 7 bases; junction bases not matched to a gene: 2. Germline CDR1 reads SGHTA; CDR2 reads FQGTGA. This CDR3 is built from 16 residues.

The table lists this clone with a count of one. The V call is TRBV2, the J call TRBJ1-2; D is uncertain. Trimming took off 6 bases at V and 8 bases at J, with 19 bases between the two ends. The CDR3 has 14 amino acids. Germline loops: CDR1 SNHLY, CDR2 FYNNEI. CDR3 coding DNA: TGTGCCAGCAGCTTCCATGTGGACTCGAGGGGCTACACCTTC. This encodes CASSFHVDSRGYTF.

The genes are TRBV28 and TRBJ2-3; 8 bases align to TRBD1. The CDR3 loop spans 15 amino acids. After removal of 6 bases from V and 2 bases from J, the junction contained 7 bases not matched to a gene. Looked up from germline, CDR1 is MDHEN and CDR2 is SYDVKM. CDR3: CASSNDRGLTDTQYF. CDR3 nucleotide sequence: TGTGCCAGCAGCAATGACAGGGGACTCACAGATACGCAGTATTTT.

This clone was counted only a few times. The gene calls are TRBV7-9 and TRBJ1-4, with D possibly being TRBD1 (6 bases). There are 19 residues in the CDR3. Trimming took 3 bases from V and 4 from J, leaving 24 bases between them. The V gene's germline CDR1 is SEHNR and CDR2 FQNEAQ (reference sequence). For the CDR3, the DNA is TGTGCCAGCAGCTTCGGACAGAGTGGGGAAGGGAGCTATAATGAAAAACTGTTTTTT. As protein: CASSFGQSGEGSYNEKLFF.

The chain has TRBV21-1 and TRBJ1-2. TRBV21-1 is shown as a pseudogene. CDR3 length: 15 residues. CDR3 amino acids: CASRQIWGGVDGYTF. Here the CDR3 DNA reads TGTGCCAGCCGCCAGATCTGGGGGGGGGTAGATGGCTACACCTTC.

This clone was seen a single time. The rearrangement links TRBV5-1 to TRBJ2-7; 10 bases match TRBD2. The CDR3 loop spans 13 amino acids. Germline lookup yields CDR1 SGHRS and CDR2 YFSETQ. Trimming removed 5 bases from V and 6 bases from J; junction bases left unmatched: 5. The CDR3 protein is CASSLAGEGEQYF. The DNA of the CDR3 is TGCGCCAGCAGTCTAGCGGGAGAAGGCGAGCAGTACTTC. The variable domain in full, completed from reference TRBV5-1 and TRBJ2-7, reads KAGVTQTPRYLIKTRGQQVTLSCSPISGHRSVSWYQQTPGQGLQFLFEYFSETQRNKGNFPGRFSGRQFSNSRSEMNVSTLELGDSALYLCASSLAGEGEQYFGPGTRLTVT.